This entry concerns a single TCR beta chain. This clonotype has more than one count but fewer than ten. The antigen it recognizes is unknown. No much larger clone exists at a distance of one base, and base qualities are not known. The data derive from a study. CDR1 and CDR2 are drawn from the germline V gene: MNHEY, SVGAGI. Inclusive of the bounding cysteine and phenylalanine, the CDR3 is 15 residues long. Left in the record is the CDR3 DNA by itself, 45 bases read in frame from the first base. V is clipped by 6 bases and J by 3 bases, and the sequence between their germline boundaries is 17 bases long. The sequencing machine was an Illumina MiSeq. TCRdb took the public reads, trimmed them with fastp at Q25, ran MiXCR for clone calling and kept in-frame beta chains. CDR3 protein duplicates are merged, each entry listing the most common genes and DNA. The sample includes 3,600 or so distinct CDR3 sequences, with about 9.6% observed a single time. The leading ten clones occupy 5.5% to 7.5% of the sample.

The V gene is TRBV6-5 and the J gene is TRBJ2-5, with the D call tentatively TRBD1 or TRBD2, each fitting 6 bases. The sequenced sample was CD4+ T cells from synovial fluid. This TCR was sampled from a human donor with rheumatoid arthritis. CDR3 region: CASSPDSRGKETQYF. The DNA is TGTGCCAGCAGCCCGGACAGTCGGGGGAAAGAGACCCAGTACTTC.